Here is one TCR beta chain with its context. The CDR3 totals 11 residues. Trimming cost V 5 bases and J 1 base, with 3 bases left between them. The V gene's germline CDR1 is SGHRS and CDR2 YFSETQ. Full-length variable regions came from constant-region reverse primers plus semi-nested Nested Universal Primer A PCR. TCRdb passed the 5' RACE reads through MiXCR, listing each CDR3 protein once. The sample has some 32,000 distinct CDR3 sequences, approximately 24% seen once. Memory CD4+ cells were defined as CD4+CD45RO+CD25-. The V gene is TRBV5-1, the J gene TRBJ1-1; no definite D call. The clonotype originates from a female donor with breast cancer. The sequenced sample was memory CD4+ T cells sorted from blood. Subset defined: memory CD4+ T cells, CD4+CD45RO+CD25-. CDR3 sequence reads: CASRANTEAFF. CDR3 sequence (DNA): TGCGCCAGCAGGGCGAACACTGAAGCTTTCTTT.